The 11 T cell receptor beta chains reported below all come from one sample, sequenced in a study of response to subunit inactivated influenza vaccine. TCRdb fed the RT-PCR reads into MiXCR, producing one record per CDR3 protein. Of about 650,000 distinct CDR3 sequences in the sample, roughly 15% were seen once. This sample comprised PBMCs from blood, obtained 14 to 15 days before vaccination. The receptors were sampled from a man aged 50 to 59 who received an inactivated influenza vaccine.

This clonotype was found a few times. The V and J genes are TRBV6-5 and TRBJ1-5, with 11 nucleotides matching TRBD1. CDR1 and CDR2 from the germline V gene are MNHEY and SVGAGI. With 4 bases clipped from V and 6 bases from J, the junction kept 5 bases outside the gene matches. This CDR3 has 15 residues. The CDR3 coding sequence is TGTGCCAGCAGTTCGGACAGGGGGCATCTTCAGCCCCAGCATTTT. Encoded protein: CASSSDRGHLQPQHF.

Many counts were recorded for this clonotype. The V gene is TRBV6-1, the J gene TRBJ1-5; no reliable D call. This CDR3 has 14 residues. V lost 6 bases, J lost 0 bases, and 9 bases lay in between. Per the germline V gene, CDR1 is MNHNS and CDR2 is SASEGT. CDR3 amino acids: CASRPDISNQPQHF. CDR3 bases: TGTGCCAGCAGGCCAGACATTAGCAATCAGCCCCAGCATTTT.

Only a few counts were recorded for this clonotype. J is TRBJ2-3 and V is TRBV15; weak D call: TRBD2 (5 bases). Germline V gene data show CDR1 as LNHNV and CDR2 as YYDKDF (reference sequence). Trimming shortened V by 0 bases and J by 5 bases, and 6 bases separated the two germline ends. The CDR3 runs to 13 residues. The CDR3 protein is CATSRDRGDTQYF. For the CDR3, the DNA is TGTGCCACCAGCAGAGATCGGGGAGATACGCAGTATTTT.

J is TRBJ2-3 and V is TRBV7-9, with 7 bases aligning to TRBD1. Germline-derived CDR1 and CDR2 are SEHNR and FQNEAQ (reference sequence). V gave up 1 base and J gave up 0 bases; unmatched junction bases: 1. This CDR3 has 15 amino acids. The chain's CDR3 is CASSLVQGSTDTQYF. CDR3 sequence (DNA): TGTGCCAGCAGCTTAGTACAGGGGAGCACAGATACGCAGTATTTT. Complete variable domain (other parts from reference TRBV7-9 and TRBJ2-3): DTGVSQNPRHKITKRGQNVTFRCDPISEHNRLYWYRQTLGQGPEFLTYFQNEAQLEKSRLLSDRFSAERPKGSFSTLEIQRTEQGDSAMYLCASSLVQGSTDTQYFGPGTRLTVL.

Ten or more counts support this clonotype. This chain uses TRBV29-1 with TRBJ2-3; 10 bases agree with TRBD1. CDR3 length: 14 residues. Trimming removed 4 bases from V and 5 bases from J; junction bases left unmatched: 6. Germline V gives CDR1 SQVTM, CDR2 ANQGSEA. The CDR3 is CSVVDRGQGDTQYF. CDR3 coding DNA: TGCAGCGTTGTAGACAGGGGGCAAGGAGATACGCAGTATTTT.

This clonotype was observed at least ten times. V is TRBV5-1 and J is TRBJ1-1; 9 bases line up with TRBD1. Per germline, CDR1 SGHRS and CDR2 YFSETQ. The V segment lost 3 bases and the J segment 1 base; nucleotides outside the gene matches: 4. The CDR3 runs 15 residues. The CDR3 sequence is CASSWGQGKNTEAFF. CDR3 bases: TGCGCCAGCAGCTGGGGACAGGGAAAGAACACTGAAGCTTTCTTT.

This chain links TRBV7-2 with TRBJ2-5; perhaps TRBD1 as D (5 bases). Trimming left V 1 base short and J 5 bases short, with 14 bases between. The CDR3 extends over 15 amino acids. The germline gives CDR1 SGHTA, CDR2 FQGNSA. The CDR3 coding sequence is TGTGCCAGCAGCTTAGGTGTGGGGCCACGGGAGACCCAGTACTTC. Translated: CASSLGVGPRETQYF.

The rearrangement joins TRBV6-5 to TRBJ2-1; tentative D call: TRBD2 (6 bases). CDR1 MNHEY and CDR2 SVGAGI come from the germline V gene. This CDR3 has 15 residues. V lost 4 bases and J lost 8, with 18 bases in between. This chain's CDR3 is CASSLRRAGWHEQFF. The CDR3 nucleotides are TGTGCCAGCAGTTTAAGGAGGGCCGGTTGGCATGAGCAGTTCTTC.

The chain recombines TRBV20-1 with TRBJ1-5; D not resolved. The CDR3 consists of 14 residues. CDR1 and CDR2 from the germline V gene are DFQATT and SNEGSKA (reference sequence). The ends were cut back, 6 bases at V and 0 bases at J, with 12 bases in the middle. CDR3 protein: CSAGRGSSNQPQHF. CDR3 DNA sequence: TGCAGTGCCGGTCGGGGTTCTAGCAATCAGCCCCAGCATTTT.

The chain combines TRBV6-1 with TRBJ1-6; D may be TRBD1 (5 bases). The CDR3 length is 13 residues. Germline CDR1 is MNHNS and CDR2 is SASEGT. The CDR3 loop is CASGVQGVSPLHF. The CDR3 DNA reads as TGTGCGAGCGGGGTCCAGGGAGTTTCACCCCTCCACTTT.

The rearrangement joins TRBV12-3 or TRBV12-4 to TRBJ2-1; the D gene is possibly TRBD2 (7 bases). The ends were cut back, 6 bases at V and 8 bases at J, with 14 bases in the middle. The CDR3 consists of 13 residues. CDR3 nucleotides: TGTGCCAGCAGGAGGGGGGGGGCCTATGAGCAGTTCTTC. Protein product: CASRRGGAYEQFF.